Sequencing of this T cell receptor (beta chain) was carried out in a study of blood T cells in healthy people across ages. This clonotype has just a few counts. A J-beta primer mix and a sample-barcoded 5' primer were used in a second PCR of roughly 6 to 11 cycles. The authors tagged each cDNA molecule using a template-switch adaptor with 12 random nucleotides. TCRdb re-called the 5' RACE reads through MiXCR, storing one row per CDR3 protein. The sample yields about 560,000 distinct CDR3 sequences, around a quarter seen once. This CDR3 has 16 amino acids. The V segment lost 5 bases and the J segment 5 bases; nucleotides outside the gene matches: 8. PBMCs numbering at least 6.5 million were isolated per sample. Every sample gave at least 5 micrograms of total RNA when it was extracted. The same data also contributed to another study, on T cells of mothers and their children.

The receptor was derived from a boy aged 2 to 10 in good health. Input material: blood. V and J are TRBV12-3 or TRBV12-4 and TRBJ2-1; 11 nucleotides agree with TRBD2. Here the CDR3 reads CASSNWGTSGNNEQFF. In DNA form, the CDR3 reads TGTGCCAGCAGTAATTGGGGGACTAGCGGTAACAATGAGCAGTTCTTC.